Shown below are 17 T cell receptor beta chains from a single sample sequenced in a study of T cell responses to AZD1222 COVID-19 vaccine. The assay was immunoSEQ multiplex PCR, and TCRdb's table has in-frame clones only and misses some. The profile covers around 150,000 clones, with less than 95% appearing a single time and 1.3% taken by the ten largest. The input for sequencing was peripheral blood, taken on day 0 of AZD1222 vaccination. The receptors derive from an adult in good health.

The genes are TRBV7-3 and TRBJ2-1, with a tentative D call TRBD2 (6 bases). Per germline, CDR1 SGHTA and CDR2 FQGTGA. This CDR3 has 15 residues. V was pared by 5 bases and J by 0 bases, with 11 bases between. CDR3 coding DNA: TGTGCCAGCAGCCTGACTAGAGACTCCTACAATGAGCAGTTCTTC. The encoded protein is CASSLTRDSYNEQFF.

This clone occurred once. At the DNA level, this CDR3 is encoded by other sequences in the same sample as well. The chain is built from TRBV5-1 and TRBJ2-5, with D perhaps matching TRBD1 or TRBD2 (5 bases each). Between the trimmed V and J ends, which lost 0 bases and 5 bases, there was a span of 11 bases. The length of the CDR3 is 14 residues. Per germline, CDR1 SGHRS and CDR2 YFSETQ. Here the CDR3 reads CASSLEGGGETQYF. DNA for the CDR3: TGCGCCAGCAGCTTGGAGGGTGGGGGTGAGACCCAGTACTTC.

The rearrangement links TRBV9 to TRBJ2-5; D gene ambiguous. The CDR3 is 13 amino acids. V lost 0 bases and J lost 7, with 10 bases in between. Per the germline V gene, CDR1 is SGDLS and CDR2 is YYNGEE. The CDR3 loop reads CASSVVLKGTQYF. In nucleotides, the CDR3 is TGTGCCAGCAGCGTAGTGTTAAAGGGGACCCAGTACTTC.

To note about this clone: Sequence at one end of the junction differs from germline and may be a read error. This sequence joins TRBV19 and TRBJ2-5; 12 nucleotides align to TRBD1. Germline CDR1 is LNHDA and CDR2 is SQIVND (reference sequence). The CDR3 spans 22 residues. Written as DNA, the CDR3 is TGTGCCAGTAGTTTACGCCTGACCGGGACAGGGGGCGCGTTTAGGGTACAAGGGACCCAGTACTTC. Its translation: CASSLRLTGTGGAFRVQGTQYF.

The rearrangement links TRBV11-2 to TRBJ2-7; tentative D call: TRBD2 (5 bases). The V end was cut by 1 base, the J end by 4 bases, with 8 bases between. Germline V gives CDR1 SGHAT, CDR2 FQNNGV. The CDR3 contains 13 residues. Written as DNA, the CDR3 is TGTGCCAGCAGCTTAGCTCCGGGGTACGAGCAGTACGTC. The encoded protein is CASSLAPGYEQYV.

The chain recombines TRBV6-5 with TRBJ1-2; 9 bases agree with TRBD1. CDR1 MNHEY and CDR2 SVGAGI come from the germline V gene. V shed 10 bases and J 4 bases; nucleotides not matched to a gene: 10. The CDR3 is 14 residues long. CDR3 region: CATEPGQGTYGYTF. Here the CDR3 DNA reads TGTGCCACCGAACCGGGACAGGGTACCTATGGCTACACCTTC.

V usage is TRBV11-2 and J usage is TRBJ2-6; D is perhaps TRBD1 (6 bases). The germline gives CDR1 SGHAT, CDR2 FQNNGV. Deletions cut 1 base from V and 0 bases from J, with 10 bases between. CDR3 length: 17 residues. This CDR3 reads CASSLGRGVSGANVLTF. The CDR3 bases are TGTGCCAGCAGCTTAGGCAGGGGCGTCTCTGGGGCCAACGTCCTGACTTTC.

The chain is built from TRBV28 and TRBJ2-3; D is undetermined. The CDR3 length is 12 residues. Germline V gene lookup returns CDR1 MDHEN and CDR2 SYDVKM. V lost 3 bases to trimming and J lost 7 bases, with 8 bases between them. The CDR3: CASSLLDNTQYF. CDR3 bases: TGTGCCAGCAGTTTGTTAGATAATACGCAGTATTTT. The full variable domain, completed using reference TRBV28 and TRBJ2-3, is DVKVTQSSRYLVKRTGEKVFLECVQDMDHENMFWYRQDPGLGLRLIYFSYDVKMKEKGDIPEGYSVSREKKERFSLILESASTNQTSMYLCASSLLDNTQYFGPGTRLTVL.

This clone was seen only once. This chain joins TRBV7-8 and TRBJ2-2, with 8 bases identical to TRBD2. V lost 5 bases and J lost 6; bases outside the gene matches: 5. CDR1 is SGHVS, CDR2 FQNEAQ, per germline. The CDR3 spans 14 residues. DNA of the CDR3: TGTGCCAGCAGCCTCGGACTAGCTGCCGGGGAGCTGTTTTTT. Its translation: CASSLGLAAGELFF.

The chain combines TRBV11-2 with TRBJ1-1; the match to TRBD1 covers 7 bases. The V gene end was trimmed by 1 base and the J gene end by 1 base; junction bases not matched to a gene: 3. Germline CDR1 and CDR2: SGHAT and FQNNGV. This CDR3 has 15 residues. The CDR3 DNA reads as TGTGCCAGCAGCTTAGTTAGGACAGGGAACACTGAAGCTTTCTTT. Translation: CASSLVRTGNTEAFF.

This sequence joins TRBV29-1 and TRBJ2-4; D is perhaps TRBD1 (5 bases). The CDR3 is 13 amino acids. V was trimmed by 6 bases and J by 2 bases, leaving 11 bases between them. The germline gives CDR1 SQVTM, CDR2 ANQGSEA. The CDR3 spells CSVDDSSKNIQYF. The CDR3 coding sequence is TGCAGCGTCGATGACAGCTCCAAAAACATTCAGTACTTC.

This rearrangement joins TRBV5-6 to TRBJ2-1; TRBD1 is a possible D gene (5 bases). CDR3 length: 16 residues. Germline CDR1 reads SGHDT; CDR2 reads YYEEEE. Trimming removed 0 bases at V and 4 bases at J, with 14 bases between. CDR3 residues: CASSLVRQGSYNEQFF. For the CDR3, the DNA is TGTGCCAGCAGCTTGGTCCGGCAGGGTTCTTACAATGAGCAGTTCTTC.

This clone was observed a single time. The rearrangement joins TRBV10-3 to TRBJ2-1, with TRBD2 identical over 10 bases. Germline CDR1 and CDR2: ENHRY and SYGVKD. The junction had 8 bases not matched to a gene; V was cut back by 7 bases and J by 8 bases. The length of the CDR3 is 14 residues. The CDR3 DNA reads TGTGCCATCAAGTCTAGCGGGAGCGCCGATGAGCAGTTCTTC. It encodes CAIKSSGSADEQFF.

The CDR3 region is CSVEVGSNNYGYTF. The CDR3 coding sequence is TGCAGCGTTGAAGTGGGATCCAATAACTATGGCTACACCTTC. The gene calls are TRBV29-1 and TRBJ1-2; no clear D. Per the germline V gene, CDR1 is SQVTM and CDR2 is ANQGSEA. The V gene lost 1 base and the J gene lost 1 base, with 10 bases spanning the gap. This CDR3 contains 14 residues.

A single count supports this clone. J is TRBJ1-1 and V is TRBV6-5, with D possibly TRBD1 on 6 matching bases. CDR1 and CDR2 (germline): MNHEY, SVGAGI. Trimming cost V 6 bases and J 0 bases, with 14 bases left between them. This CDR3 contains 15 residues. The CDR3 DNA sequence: TGTGCCAGCAGCGTACCGACAGGCCTGAACACTGAAGCTTTCTTT. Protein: CASSVPTGLNTEAFF.

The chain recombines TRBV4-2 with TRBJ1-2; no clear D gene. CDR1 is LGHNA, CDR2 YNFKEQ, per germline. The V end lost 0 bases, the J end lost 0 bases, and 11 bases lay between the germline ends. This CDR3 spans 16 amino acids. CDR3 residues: CASSQDSSGTNYGYTF. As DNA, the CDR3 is TGTGCCAGCAGCCAAGATAGTTCGGGTACTAACTATGGCTACACCTTC.

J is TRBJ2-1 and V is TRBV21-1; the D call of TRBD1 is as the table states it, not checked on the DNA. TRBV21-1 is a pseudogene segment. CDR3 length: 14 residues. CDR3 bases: TGTGCCAGCAGCCCGGGACAGGGAGACAATGAGCAGTTCTTC. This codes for CASSPGQGDNEQFF.